This T cell receptor beta chain was identified in a study of blood T cell repertoires in COVID-19. About the study: Acute and convalescent COVID-19 samples came from the United States, Italy and Spain. T cells, B-cell-depleted T cells, or PBMCs supplied cDNA or gDNA.

In the original workflow: Scientists estimated how many nucleated cells there were by amplifying reference gene primers. Sequencing was performed with immunoSEQ multiplex PCR; in TCRdb, only in-frame clones are kept and a portion is missing. V and J calls and clone size follow that table, whereas D and trimming were derived from the DNA. The table has about 300,000 clones, 80% to 90% seen once. Germline loops: CDR1 ENHRY, CDR2 SYGVKD. The CDR3 is 14 residues long. V was pared by 8 bases and J by 4 bases, with 9 bases of the junction left unmatched. The rearrangement joins TRBV10-3 to TRBJ2-5; TRBD2 agrees at 8 bases. The clonotype originates from a woman in her forties or fifties with acute or convalescent COVID-19. Sequenced input: peripheral blood. The CDR3 DNA is TGTGCCATCGCTCAAGCGGGGGCAATAGAGACCCAGTACTTC. It specifies CAIAQAGAIETQYF.